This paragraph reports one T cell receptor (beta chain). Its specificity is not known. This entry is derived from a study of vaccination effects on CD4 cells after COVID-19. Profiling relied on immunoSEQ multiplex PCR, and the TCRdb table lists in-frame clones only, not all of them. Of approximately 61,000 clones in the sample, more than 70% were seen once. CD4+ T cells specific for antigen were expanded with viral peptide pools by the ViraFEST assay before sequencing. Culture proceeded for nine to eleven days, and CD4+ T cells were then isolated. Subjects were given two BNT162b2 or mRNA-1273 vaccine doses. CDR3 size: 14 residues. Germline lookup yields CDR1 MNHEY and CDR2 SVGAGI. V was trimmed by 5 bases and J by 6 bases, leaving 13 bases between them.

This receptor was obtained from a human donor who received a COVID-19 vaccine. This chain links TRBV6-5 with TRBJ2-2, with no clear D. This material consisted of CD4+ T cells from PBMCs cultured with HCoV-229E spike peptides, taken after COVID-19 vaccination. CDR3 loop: CASSRREPPGELFF. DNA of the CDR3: TGTGCCAGCAGTCGAAGGGAACCCCCCGGGGAGCTGTTTTTT.